Following are 5 T cell receptor beta chains from one sample sequenced in a study of T cells in Graves' hyperthyroidism and ophthalmopathy. From RNA transcripts, TCR beta CDR3 regions were amplified. The primer set for the first-round RT-PCR of the TCR CDR3 was HTBI. One entry per CDR3 protein, called by TCRdb with MiXCR from the multiplex PCR reads. In the table there are around 600,000 distinct CDR3 sequences, 11% to 15% of which are singletons. The sequenced sample was blood. These receptors were collected from a woman between 18 and 30 years old with Graves' ophthalmopathy.

This clonotype has a count of ten or more. V gene TRBV6-1 combines with J gene TRBJ2-2; D is perhaps TRBD1 or TRBD2 (5 bases each). The CDR3 is 15 amino acids. The germline V and J ends were trimmed by 6 bases and 1 base, with 12 bases remaining between them. Germline V lookup: CDR1 MNHNS, CDR2 SASEGT. The CDR3 DNA sequence: TGTGCCAGCAGGGGGGATGGGGTGAACACCGGGGAGCTGTTTTTT. It encodes CASRGDGVNTGELFF.

This clonotype was observed at least ten times. The V gene is TRBV28, the J gene TRBJ1-6; D perhaps matches TRBD1 (5 bases). V was cut by 7 bases and J by 9 bases, with 16 bases left in between. In germline, CDR1 is MDHEN, CDR2 SYDVKM. This CDR3 region has 14 residues. The chain's CDR3 is CASTQGAKGSPLHF. As DNA, the CDR3 is TGTGCCAGCACTCAGGGTGCGAAGGGTTCACCCCTCCACTTT.

This clonotype was detected many times. The chain combines TRBV20-1 with TRBJ2-7, with 11 nucleotides matching TRBD2. Trimming removed 5 bases from V and 2 bases from J; junction bases left unmatched: 11. This CDR3 comprises 16 residues. Germline V lookup: CDR1 DFQATT, CDR2 SNEGSKA (reference sequence). The CDR3 nucleotides read TGCAGTGCTCCCGGGACTAGCGGCCAAACTCCCTACGAGCAGTACTTC. This encodes CSAPGTSGQTPYEQYF.

In its sample, this clonotype was seen many times. The rearrangement links TRBV7-9 to TRBJ2-7; D is unclear. The CDR3 has 14 residues. V lost 5 bases, J lost 4 bases, and 15 bases lay in between. Germline V lookup: CDR1 SEHNR, CDR2 FQNEAQ (reference sequence). The CDR3, as DNA: TGTGCCAGCAGCCTGTTGGACGTTTCATACGAGCAGTACTTC. This codes for CASSLLDVSYEQYF.

Ten or more counts support this clonotype. J is TRBJ2-6 and V is TRBV28; D is ambiguous. From germline, CDR1 is MDHEN and CDR2 SYDVKM. The length of the CDR3 is 16 residues. The ends were cut back, 3 bases at V and 0 bases at J, with 9 bases in the middle. CDR3 DNA: TGTGCCAGCAGTTTGCCCCGAAGCTCTGGGGCCAACGTCCTGACTTTC. Its protein is CASSLPRSSGANVLTF.